The 7 T cell receptor beta chains reported below all come from one sample, sequenced in a study of cytomegalovirus exposure and HLA in healthy donors. Researchers ran the PCR with 60 Vbeta and 13 Jbeta primers. The table came from immunoSEQ multiplex PCR; TCRdb's copy has only in-frame clones and leaves some out. This sample's table reports some 70,000 clones. Sequencing used PBMCs. The origin of the receptors is a female donor in good health and CMV-seropositive.

The CDR3 spells CASSPRDNYEQYF. In DNA form, the CDR3 reads TGTGCCAGCAGCCCCCGGGACAACTACGAGCAGTACTTC. The chain is built from TRBV7-2 and TRBJ2-7; D possibly corresponds to TRBD1 (6 bases). CDR1 SGHTA and CDR2 FQGNSA come from the germline V gene. V lost 5 bases and J 3 bases, leaving 11 bases between the germline ends. This CDR3 comprises 13 residues.

The chain joins TRBV7-2 to TRBJ1-3; no reliable D call. The CDR3 totals 13 residues. Trimming took off 1 base at V and 5 bases at J, with 6 bases between the two ends. Germline CDR1 SGHTA, CDR2 FQGNSA. CDR3 loop: CASSLDPRNTIYF. CDR3 bases: TGTGCCAGCAGCTTAGACCCTAGAAACACCATATATTTT.

This chain uses TRBV4-3 with TRBJ2-5, with a tentative D call TRBD1 (6 bases). Germline values: CDR1 LGHNA, CDR2 YSLEER. The CDR3 covers 15 residues. V was clipped by 3 bases and J by 2 bases, with 13 bases between them. CDR3 loop: CASSHETGIQETQYF. The CDR3 DNA reads as TGCGCCAGCAGCCACGAAACAGGGATACAAGAGACCCAGTACTTC.

The chain is built from TRBV19 and TRBJ1-3; no reliable D call. The V end was cut by 6 bases, the J end by 4 bases, with 7 bases between. CDR1 and CDR2 (germline): LNHDA, SQIVND (reference sequence). The CDR3 is made up of 12 amino acids. This CDR3 reads CASSPRGNTIYF. In DNA, the CDR3 is TGTGCCAGTAGCCCGAGAGGAAACACCATATATTTT.

V usage is TRBV18 and J usage is TRBJ1-1, with 8 bases that match TRBD1. Germline trimming cut 5 bases from V and 4 bases from J; bases unmatched to any gene: 9. This CDR3 region has 15 residues. Germline V gene sequence: CDR1 KGHSH, CDR2 LQKENI. The CDR3 sequence: CASSADGQGITEAFF. The CDR3 DNA reads as TGTGCCAGCTCAGCAGACGGACAGGGTATCACTGAAGCTTTCTTT.

J is TRBJ1-2 and V is TRBV30; no reliable D call. This CDR3 contains 12 residues. Germline-derived CDR1 and CDR2 are GTSNPN and SVGIG (reference sequence). Trimming pared 3 bases from V and 7 bases from J, leaving 12 bases between. The CDR3 loop is CAWSAAAGGYTF. CDR3 sequence (DNA): TGTGCCTGGAGCGCAGCGGCAGGTGGCTACACCTTC.

CDR3 nucleotides: TGTGCCAGCAGCTTACAACAGAGCTCCTACGAGCAGTACTTC. This translates into CASSLQQSSYEQYF. The V call is TRBV7-6, the J call TRBJ2-7, with no clear D. The germline V gene encodes CDR1 SGHVS and CDR2 FNYEAQ. Trimming removed 2 bases at V and 0 bases at J, with 8 bases between. The CDR3 runs 14 residues.